This TCR beta chain appears in the sequencing data of a study of cytomegalovirus exposure and HLA in healthy donors. Study-wide results and limits: In a later analysis, V- and J-gene trimming of beta chains associated with a DCLRE1C missense variant, replicated independently.

The CDR3 spans 16 residues. V gave up 2 bases and J gave up 7 bases, with 18 bases separating them. Germline V gives CDR1 LNHDA, CDR2 SQIVND (reference sequence). A word on this clone: As yet, its antigen is unknown.

PCR amplification relied on 60 Vbeta primers (plus 13 Jbeta primers). Measured with immunoSEQ multiplex PCR; TCRdb has only the in-frame clones, and not every one. The data hold fewer than 250,000 clones, with about four fifths observed a single time. Sequencing input: PBMCs. V usage is TRBV19 and J usage is TRBJ2-1; tentative D call: TRBD1 (5 bases). The sequence came from a woman aged 50 to 65 in good health and CMV-seropositive. The CDR3 sequence: CASSINVERGWNEQFF. The DNA for the CDR3 is TGTGCCAGTAGTATAAACGTTGAAAGGGGCTGGAATGAGCAGTTCTTC.